The rows below give T cell receptor beta chains drawn from one sample of a study of T cell changes during pregnancy in multiple sclerosis. The assay was immunoSEQ multiplex PCR, and TCRdb's table has in-frame clones only and misses some. The repertoire holds 70,000 or so clones, approximately 91% seen once, with approximately 1.5% in the top ten. The sample consisted of peripheral blood, taken in the third trimester of pregnancy. The receptors were sampled from a female donor with multiple sclerosis, enrolled in a pregnancy study. The CDR3 runs from the conserved cysteine through the conserved F or W. Each record gives: D gene, V gene, J gene, clone size, CDR3 protein, CDR3 DNA. The D gene is left open where the match is weak. Clone size is shown for a subset of rows, as once, few, many or a class of expanded clone.

d_call: .; v_call: TRBV2; j_call: TRBJ2-7; clone_size: .; cdr3_aa: CASRGLSRGRTYEQYF; cdr3_nt: TGTGCCAGCAGGGGCCTCAGCAGGGGAAGGACCTACGAGCAGTACTTC
d_call: TRBD1; v_call: TRBV28; j_call: TRBJ2-3; clone_size: .; cdr3_aa: CASSFYDRGADTQYF; cdr3_nt: TGTGCCAGCAGTTTTTATGACAGGGGGGCAGATACGCAGTATTTT
d_call: .; v_call: TRBV9; j_call: TRBJ1-2; clone_size: .; cdr3_aa: CASSVGPGDIFYGYTF; cdr3_nt: TGTGCCAGCAGCGTAGGTCCCGGGGACATTTTCTATGGCTACACCTTC
d_call: TRBD1; v_call: TRBV5-6; j_call: TRBJ1-2; clone_size: .; cdr3_aa: CASTWDRGLYGYTF; cdr3_nt: TGTGCCAGCACCTGGGACAGGGGGCTCTACGGCTACACCTTC
d_call: .; v_call: TRBV7-9; j_call: TRBJ1-4; clone_size: .; cdr3_aa: CASSSNRGLEKLFF; cdr3_nt: TGTGCCAGCAGCTCGAACCGGGGGTTGGAAAAACTGTTTTTT
d_call: TRBD2; v_call: TRBV5-4; j_call: TRBJ2-3; clone_size: .; cdr3_aa: CASSLWRGDYTDTQYF; cdr3_nt: TGTGCCAGCAGCTTGTGGCGGGGGGATTACACAGATACGCAGTATTTT
d_call: .; v_call: TRBV11-2; j_call: TRBJ1-3; clone_size: .; cdr3_aa: CASSLDGRFSSGNTIYF; cdr3_nt: TGTGCCAGCAGCTTAGACGGGAGGTTTTCCTCTGGAAACACCATATATTTT
d_call: .; v_call: TRBV5-5; j_call: TRBJ1-5; clone_size: .; cdr3_aa: CASSLGGEEQPQHF; cdr3_nt: TGTGCCAGCAGCTTGGGGGGGGAAGAGCAGCCCCAGCATTTT
d_call: TRBD1; v_call: TRBV5-1; j_call: TRBJ1-6; clone_size: .; cdr3_aa: CASSSTGMGNSPLHF; cdr3_nt: TGCGCCAGCAGCTCGACAGGGATGGGCAATTCACCCCTCCACTTT
d_call: .; v_call: TRBV6-1; j_call: TRBJ2-3; clone_size: .; cdr3_aa: CASRTSGSTDTQYF; cdr3_nt: TGTGCCAGCAGAACAAGCGGAAGCACAGATACGCAGTATTTT
d_call: .; v_call: TRBV2; j_call: TRBJ2-7; clone_size: .; cdr3_aa: CASTRVNYEQYF; cdr3_nt: TGTGCCAGCACGAGGGTGAACTACGAGCAGTACTTC
d_call: TRBD1; v_call: TRBV19; j_call: TRBJ1-5; clone_size: .; cdr3_aa: CASRKHQGDNQPQHF; cdr3_nt: TGTGCCAGTAGAAAGCATCAGGGGGACAATCAGCCCCAGCATTTT
d_call: .; v_call: TRBV28; j_call: TRBJ1-2; clone_size: few; cdr3_aa: CASSLHTGTNYGYTF; cdr3_nt: TGTGCCAGCAGTTTACATACAGGGACCAACTATGGCTACACCTTC
d_call: .; v_call: TRBV19; j_call: TRBJ1-6; clone_size: .; cdr3_aa: CASSMTAVPSPLHF; cdr3_nt: TGTGCCAGTAGTATGACGGCGGTCCCTTCACCCCTCCACTTT
d_call: .; v_call: TRBV14; j_call: TRBJ2-3; clone_size: .; cdr3_aa: CGGRVEKADTQYF; cdr3_nt: TGTGGAGGGCGGGTGGAGAAGGCAGATACGCAGTATTTT
d_call: .; v_call: TRBV5-1; j_call: TRBJ2-7; clone_size: .; cdr3_aa: CASSLRSARRGGPYEQYF; cdr3_nt: TGCGCCAGCAGCTTACGTAGCGCCCGCCGAGGGGGTCCCTACGAGCAGTACTTC
d_call: .; v_call: TRBV6-6; j_call: TRBJ1-1; clone_size: once; cdr3_aa: CASSYSTSGLGAFF; cdr3_nt: TGTGCCAGCAGTTACTCGACGTCGGGGTTGGGGGCTTTCTTT
d_call: .; v_call: TRBV9; j_call: TRBJ2-1; clone_size: .; cdr3_aa: CASSAGTLYNEQFF; cdr3_nt: TGTGCCAGCAGCGCCGGGACTCTGTACAATGAGCAGTTCTTC
d_call: TRBD1; v_call: TRBV5-4; j_call: TRBJ1-2; clone_size: .; cdr3_aa: CASRSGQERGGYTF; cdr3_nt: TGTGCCAGCAGAAGTGGACAGGAGCGCGGGGGCTACACCTTC
d_call: .; v_call: TRBV7-2; j_call: TRBJ1-3; clone_size: .; cdr3_aa: CASSLGPTASGNTIYF; cdr3_nt: TGTGCCAGCAGCTTAGGTCCGACAGCCTCTGGAAACACCATATATTTT
d_call: TRBD1; v_call: TRBV30; j_call: TRBJ2-7; clone_size: .; cdr3_aa: CACGQGGFYEQYF; cdr3_nt: TGTGCCTGTGGACAGGGGGGATTCTACGAGCAGTACTTC
d_call: .; v_call: TRBV25-1; j_call: TRBJ2-5; clone_size: once; cdr3_aa: CASSAYTGETQYF; cdr3_nt: TGTGCCAGCAGCGCCTATACAGGAGAGACCCAGTACTTC
d_call: TRBD2; v_call: TRBV7-8; j_call: TRBJ2-1; clone_size: .; cdr3_aa: CASSARRGLADNEQFF; cdr3_nt: TGTGCCAGCAGCGCGCGCCGGGGACTAGCGGACAATGAGCAGTTCTTC
d_call: .; v_call: TRBV7-9; j_call: TRBJ2-5; clone_size: .; cdr3_aa: CASSLVGAVTQETQYF; cdr3_nt: TGTGCCAGCAGCTTAGTAGGGGCGGTCACACAAGAGACCCAGTACTTC
d_call: .; v_call: TRBV28; j_call: TRBJ1-5; clone_size: .; cdr3_aa: CASSLGRVGNQPQHF; cdr3_nt: TGTGCCAGCAGTTTGGGCAGGGTCGGCAATCAGCCCCAGCATTTT
d_call: .; v_call: TRBV5-1; j_call: TRBJ2-5; clone_size: .; cdr3_aa: CASSLGLQETQYF; cdr3_nt: TGCGCCAGCAGCTTGGGACTGCAAGAGACCCAGTACTTC
d_call: .; v_call: TRBV7-2; j_call: TRBJ2-1; clone_size: .; cdr3_aa: CASRKGGSSYNEQFF; cdr3_nt: TGTGCCAGCAGAAAAGGGGGTAGCTCCTACAATGAGCAGTTCTTC
d_call: TRBD2; v_call: TRBV6-1; j_call: TRBJ2-1; clone_size: many; cdr3_aa: CASSFTSGGVDEQFF; cdr3_nt: TGTGCCAGCAGCTTCACTAGCGGGGGGGTCGATGAGCAGTTCTTC
d_call: TRBD2; v_call: TRBV5-5; j_call: TRBJ2-7; clone_size: .; cdr3_aa: CASSSLAGYTYEQYF; cdr3_nt: TGTGCCAGCAGCTCTTTAGCGGGGTACACCTACGAGCAGTACTTC
d_call: .; v_call: TRBV7-3; j_call: TRBJ1-1; clone_size: .; cdr3_aa: CASSLAWGPGTEAFF; cdr3_nt: TGTGCCAGCAGCTTAGCGTGGGGTCCGGGGACTGAAGCTTTCTTT
d_call: TRBD2; v_call: TRBV10-1; j_call: TRBJ2-3; clone_size: .; cdr3_aa: CASSGPAGDTDTQYF; cdr3_nt: TGCGCCAGCAGTGGGCCAGCGGGGGACACAGATACGCAGTATTTT
d_call: .; v_call: TRBV10-1; j_call: TRBJ2-4; clone_size: .; cdr3_aa: CASSAGAAKNIQYF; cdr3_nt: TGCGCCAGCAGTGCAGGGGCGGCCAAAAACATTCAGTACTTC
d_call: TRBD1; v_call: TRBV5-1; j_call: TRBJ2-2; clone_size: .; cdr3_aa: CASSLAQGAGELFF; cdr3_nt: TGCGCCAGCAGCTTGGCCCAGGGGGCCGGGGAGCTGTTTTTT
d_call: .; v_call: TRBV10-3; j_call: TRBJ2-1; clone_size: .; cdr3_aa: CAISEVTGSYNEQFF; cdr3_nt: TGTGCCATCAGTGAGGTCACAGGCTCCTACAATGAGCAGTTCTTC
d_call: TRBD1; v_call: TRBV10-3; j_call: TRBJ1-4; clone_size: .; cdr3_aa: CAISSPLTGEEKLFF; cdr3_nt: TGTGCCATCAGTTCCCCCCTTACAGGGGAGGAAAAACTGTTTTTT
d_call: .; v_call: TRBV28; j_call: TRBJ2-5; clone_size: .; cdr3_aa: CASSLPWRETQYF; cdr3_nt: TGTGCCAGCAGTTTACCCTGGAGAGAGACCCAGTACTTC
d_call: TRBD1; v_call: TRBV5-1; j_call: TRBJ2-1; clone_size: .; cdr3_aa: CASSPGTGYNEQFF; cdr3_nt: TGCGCCAGCAGTCCCGGGACAGGATACAATGAGCAGTTCTTC
d_call: TRBD2; v_call: TRBV5-6; j_call: TRBJ2-5; clone_size: once; cdr3_aa: CASSVPGLGETQYF; cdr3_nt: TGTGCCAGCAGCGTCCCGGGACTAGGAGAGACCCAGTACTTC
d_call: .; v_call: TRBV7-2; j_call: TRBJ1-5; clone_size: .; cdr3_aa: CASSPRAQSFPQHF; cdr3_nt: TGTGCCAGCAGCCCGAGAGCACAGTCGTTTCCCCAGCATTTT
d_call: .; v_call: TRBV7-3; j_call: TRBJ2-1; clone_size: .; cdr3_aa: CASSLTGSGNEQFF; cdr3_nt: TGTGCCAGCAGCTTAACAGGGAGCGGAAATGAGCAGTTCTTC
d_call: .; v_call: TRBV18; j_call: TRBJ1-5; clone_size: .; cdr3_aa: CASSPLVDQPQHF; cdr3_nt: TGTGCCAGCTCACCACTCGTAGATCAGCCCCAGCATTTT
d_call: .; v_call: TRBV27; j_call: TRBJ2-3; clone_size: .; cdr3_aa: CASSFYTQYF; cdr3_nt: TGTGCCAGCAGTTTCTATACGCAGTATTTT
d_call: .; v_call: TRBV29-1; j_call: TRBJ2-2; clone_size: .; cdr3_aa: CSVGDWVGTGELFF; cdr3_nt: TGCAGCGTTGGGGACTGGGTGGGCACCGGGGAGCTGTTTTTT